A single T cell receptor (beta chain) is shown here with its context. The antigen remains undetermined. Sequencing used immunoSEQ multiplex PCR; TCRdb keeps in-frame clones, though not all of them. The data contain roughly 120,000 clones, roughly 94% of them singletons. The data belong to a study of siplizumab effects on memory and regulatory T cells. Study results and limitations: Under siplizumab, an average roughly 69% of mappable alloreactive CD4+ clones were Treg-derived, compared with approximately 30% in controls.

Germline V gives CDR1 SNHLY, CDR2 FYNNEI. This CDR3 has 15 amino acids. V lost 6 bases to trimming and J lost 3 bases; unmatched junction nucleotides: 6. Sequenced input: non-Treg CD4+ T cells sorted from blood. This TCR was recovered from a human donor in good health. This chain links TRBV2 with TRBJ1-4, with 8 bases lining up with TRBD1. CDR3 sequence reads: CASRPGTGPNEKLFF. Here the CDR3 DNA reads TGTGCCAGCAGACCCGGGACAGGCCCTAATGAAAAACTGTTTTTT.